This entry concerns a single TCR beta chain. The authors' processing: It was from reference gene primer amplification that nucleated cell counts were estimated. TCRdb keeps only in-frame clones here, not all; method: immunoSEQ multiplex PCR. The DNA was the basis for D and trimming; V, J and clone size are from that table. The sample contains roughly 32,000 clones, over 75% of which appear only once. The CDR3 is 15 amino acids. The germline CDR1 and CDR2 sequences are LGHDT and YNNKEL (reference sequence). Losses at the gene ends were 0 bases for V and 6 bases for J; bases not matched to a gene: 5. The data belong to a study of blood T cell repertoires in COVID-19. Study at large: COVID-19 samples, acute and convalescent, were from the United States, Italy and Spain. PBMCs, B-cell-depleted T cells, or T cells provided the cDNA or gDNA that made up the material.

The chain carries TRBV3-1 (or the pseudogene TRBV3-2) and TRBJ2-7; 10 bases are shared with TRBD1. Sequences were obtained from peripheral blood. The sequence came from a man older than 75 with active COVID-19. This CDR3 reads CASSQEGTGVSEQYF. The CDR3, as DNA: TGTGCCAGCAGCCAAGAAGGGACAGGGGTTTCCGAGCAGTACTTC.